Following are 16 T cell receptor beta chains from one sample sequenced in a study of cytomegalovirus exposure and HLA in healthy donors. Vbeta (60) and Jbeta (13) primers were used in the PCR. Clones were sequenced by immunoSEQ multiplex PCR, and TCRdb holds only the in-frame ones, with some missing. The sample consists of 160,000 or so clones, roughly four fifths of them appearing once. The sequenced material came from PBMCs. Receptor source: a man aged 40-50 years in good health and CMV-seronegative.

Concerning this clone: Relative to the germline gene, one junction end is altered; a read error may explain this. The chain employs TRBV2 and TRBJ2-6; the D gene is possibly TRBD1 (6 bases). In germline, CDR1 is SNHLY, CDR2 FYNNEI. The CDR3 runs to 16 residues. In nucleotides, the CDR3 is TGTGCCAGCAGTGACGCCCCAGGGGCTGGGGCCAACGGCCTGACTTTC. Its protein is CASSDAPGAGANGLTF.

The chain is built from TRBV7-2 and TRBJ2-7; 11 bases align to TRBD1. Trimming cost V 4 bases and J 6 bases; bases outside gene matches: 8. Germline V lookup: CDR1 SGHTA, CDR2 FQGNSA. This CDR3 spans 15 amino acids. The CDR3 sequence is CASSSRDRGTLEQYF. Written as DNA, the CDR3 is TGTGCCAGCAGCTCCCGGGACAGGGGGACCCTCGAGCAGTACTTC.

Comments on this clone: One end of the junction is discordant with germline, which a read error may explain. The V gene is TRBV2, the J gene TRBJ2-6, with TRBD2 as a possible D gene (6 bases). Germline V gives CDR1 SNHLY, CDR2 FYNNEI. The CDR3 spans 15 residues. In nucleotides, the CDR3 is TGTGCCAGCAGGGCGGGGTCTGGTGGGGCCAACGGCCTGACTTTC. It yields the protein CASRAGSGGANGLTF.

This clone was picked up one time. This chain uses TRBV28 with TRBJ1-2, with 7 bases fitting TRBD1. Trimming removed 5 bases from V and 1 base from J; junction bases left unmatched: 7. The CDR3 is 15 amino acids. CDR1 is MDHEN and CDR2 is SYDVKM in the germline V gene. CDR3 amino acids: CASSTPTGFNYGYTF. CDR3 coding DNA: TGTGCCAGCAGTACCCCGACAGGGTTTAACTATGGCTACACCTTC.

This chain uses TRBV2 with TRBJ2-3; 9 positions agree with TRBD1. Looked up from germline, CDR1 is SNHLY and CDR2 is FYNNEI. The CDR3 loop spans 15 amino acids. With 5 bases clipped from V and 3 bases from J, the junction kept 6 bases outside the gene matches. The CDR3 DNA sequence: TGTGCCAGCAGTACCGGGACAGGGTCGACAGATACGCAGTATTTT. Its protein product is CASSTGTGSTDTQYF.

The chain is built from TRBV21-1 and TRBJ1-2; TRBD1, the table's D call, lacks a check against the DNA. TRBV21-1 is marked as a pseudogene. The CDR3 is 15 residues long. The DNA of the CDR3 is TGTGCCAGCGACGAGGTAGATGACAGGGACTATGGCTACACCTTC. This translates into CASDEVDDRDYGYTF.

The genes are TRBV1 and TRBJ2-3; the table's D call, TRBD1, was not checked against the DNA. TRBV1 is described as a pseudogene. The CDR3 totals 19 residues. The CDR3 here is CTSSQDCAWRTARVDTQYF. CDR3 bases: TGCACCAGCAGCCAAGATTGTGCCTGGCGGACAGCTCGTGTTGATACGCAGTATTTT.

This sequence joins TRBV6-1 and TRBJ2-3; 15 nucleotides agree with TRBD2. Germline CDR1 reads MNHNS; CDR2 reads SASEGT. Germline trimming cut 3 bases from V and 1 base from J; bases unmatched to any gene: 11. The CDR3 has 20 amino acids. CDR3 amino acids: CASSDGGLAGGRGGTDTQYF. The CDR3 bases are TGTGCCAGCAGTGATGGAGGACTAGCGGGAGGGCGAGGTGGCACAGATACGCAGTATTTT.

The genes are TRBV6-1 and TRBJ1-3; TRBD1 aligns across 7 bases. The V and J ends lost 6 bases and 4 bases, in that order; junction bases with no gene match: 9. Germline-derived CDR1 and CDR2 are MNHNS and SASEGT. The CDR3 runs to 15 residues. The CDR3 here is CASSLTGPPGNTIYF. The DNA for the CDR3 is TGTGCCAGCAGCTTGACAGGGCCCCCGGGAAACACCATATATTTT.

This rearrangement joins TRBV9 to TRBJ2-1; 9 nucleotides match TRBD1. Unmatched junction bases numbered 3, after V lost 0 bases and J lost 5 bases. Germline CDR1 is SGDLS and CDR2 is YYNGEE. This CDR3 has 15 amino acids. The CDR3 DNA follows: TGTGCCAGCAGCGTAGGGACAGGGGAGCACAATGAGCAGTTCTTC. Its protein is CASSVGTGEHNEQFF.

In regard to this clone: The germline gene is not matched at one end of the junction; a read error may be the cause. The chain couples TRBV7-9 to TRBJ2-5; 7 positions match TRBD1. This CDR3 contains 16 residues. Germline lookup yields CDR1 SEHNR and CDR2 FQNEAQ (reference sequence). CDR3 coding DNA: TGTTCCAGCAGCCTTCTGGGACAGTTTCGACAAGAGACCCAGTACTTC. It encodes CSSSLLGQFRQETQYF.

This clone was detected only a few times. The rearrangement links TRBV29-1 to TRBJ2-7, with 8 bases fitting TRBD2. Germline loops: CDR1 SQVTM, CDR2 ANQGSEA. Germline trimming cut 6 bases from V and 3 bases from J; bases unmatched to any gene: 10. This CDR3 has 14 residues. This CDR3 reads CSVTGGGSSYEQYF. In DNA form, the CDR3 reads TGCAGCGTAACGGGCGGGGGGTCTAGCTACGAGCAGTACTTC.

For this clone: At one end the junction does not follow the germline gene, possibly because of a read error. This rearrangement joins TRBV7-9 to TRBJ1-2, with 7 bases fitting TRBD1. The CDR3 consists of 12 residues. From germline, CDR1 is SEHNR and CDR2 FQNEAQ (reference sequence). The CDR3 reads CSSSQDRAGYTF. CDR3 DNA: TGTTCCAGCTCCCAAGACAGGGCCGGCTACACCTTC.

On this clone itself: A read error may produce the germline difference seen at one junction end. The chain carries TRBV7-9 and TRBJ2-7, with 13 bases identical to TRBD2. Germline values: CDR1 SEHNR, CDR2 FQNEAQ (reference sequence). CDR3 length: 15 residues. CDR3: CSSSPRTSGSYEQYF. The CDR3 DNA sequence: TGTTCCAGCAGCCCCCGGACTAGCGGGAGCTACGAGCAGTACTTC.

Points on this clone: Relative to the germline gene, one junction end is altered; a read error may explain this. V is TRBV29-1 and J is TRBJ1-6; D possibly corresponds to TRBD1 (6 bases). Germline V gene sequence: CDR1 SQVTM, CDR2 ANQGSEA. The CDR3 is 13 amino acids. The CDR3 protein is CSVGQSYDSPLHF. CDR3 bases: TGCAGCGTAGGACAGTCCTATGATTCACCCCTCCACTTT.

This chain connects TRBV2 to TRBJ1-1; 9 bases agree with TRBD1. The CDR3 is 19 amino acids. Unmatched junction bases numbered 16, after V lost 4 bases and J lost 1 base. The germline CDR1 and CDR2 sequences are SNHLY and FYNNEI. This CDR3 is CASSVPRDRVKGRNTEAFF. CDR3 nucleotide sequence: TGTGCCAGCAGTGTGCCTAGGGACAGGGTAAAGGGACGGAACACTGAAGCTTTCTTT. The full variable domain, with the rest looked up from reference TRBV2 and TRBJ1-1, is EPEVTQTPSHQVTQMGQEVILRCVPISNHLYFYWYRQILGQKVEFLVSFYNNEISEKSEIFDDQFSVERPDGSNFTLKIRSTKLEDSAMYFCASSVPRDRVKGRNTEAFFGQGTRLTVV.